This T cell receptor beta chain was observed in a study of shared clonotypes between healthy human individuals. CDR1 is KGHSH and CDR2 is LQKENI in the germline V gene. Trimming took 3 bases from V and 2 from J; bases not matched to a gene: 1. The CDR3 is made up of 15 amino acids. This clone was observed once. What it binds is unknown. The sample contains more than one DNA sequence encoding this CDR3. Produced via immunoSEQ multiplex PCR; TCRdb's table is partial and in-frame only. The top ten hold 0.36% of the sample, which has about 2.4 million clones, 90% to 95% seen once. Free of recent acute infections or vaccinations, the donors were healthy HIV-negative adults. The study separated CD4+ cells into CD45RA+ naive and CD45RA-negative memory subsets. Study outcomes and limitations: Represented diversity, genetic and exposure-history alike, was limited by few donors.

The sample was naive CD4+ T cells from PBMCs. Subset defined: CD45RA+ positively selected. The receptor was isolated from a man aged 18 to 29 in good health. Some clones in this sample may be carry-over from other donors' samples. The chain is built from TRBV18 and TRBJ1-5; 10 nucleotides agree with TRBD1. CDR3 in amino acids: CASSPGTGGNQPQHF. For the CDR3, the DNA is TGTGCCAGCTCACCTGGGACAGGGGGCAATCAGCCCCAGCATTTT.